The 32 T cell receptor beta chains below come from one sample, sequenced in a study of cytomegalovirus exposure and HLA in healthy donors. The PCR had 60 Vbeta and 13 Jbeta primers. Some clones are missing from TCRdb's copy, which holds only in-frame ones; the method was immunoSEQ multiplex PCR. The data show about 140,000 clones, roughly 80% seen once. Sequenced material: PBMCs. The receptors come from a female donor in good health and CMV-seronegative.

V and J are TRBV4-1 and TRBJ2-7; TRBD1 matches 8 bases. The CDR3 spans 15 residues. The germline V gene encodes CDR1 MGHRA and CDR2 YSYEKL. V lost 1 base, J lost 6 bases, and 8 bases stayed unmatched. The CDR3 region is CASSQGRQGLGEQYF. For the CDR3, the DNA is TGCGCCAGCAGCCAAGGACGACAGGGGTTGGGCGAGCAGTACTTC.

In its sample, this clone was seen a few times. The chain couples TRBV5-6 to TRBJ1-1, with unresolved D. CDR1 and CDR2 from the germline V gene are SGHDT and YYEEEE. This CDR3 is built from 14 residues. With 0 bases removed from V and 1 base from J, the gap between germline ends came to 7 bases. CDR3 bases: TGTGCCAGCAGCTTGGGACAAGCGAACACTGAAGCTTTCTTT. Its translation: CASSLGQANTEAFF. Full variable domain (rest looked up from reference TRBV5-6 and TRBJ1-1): DAGVTQSPTHLIKTRGQQVTLRCSPKSGHDTVSWYQQALGQGPQFIFQYYEEEERQRGNFPDRFSGHQFPNYSSELNVNALLLGDSALYLCASSLGQANTEAFFGQGTRLTVV.

The chain carries TRBV7-3 and TRBJ2-1, with D perhaps matching TRBD2 (6 bases). V lost 2 bases and J 5 bases, leaving 10 bases between the germline ends. This CDR3 spans 14 amino acids. The V gene's germline CDR1 is SGHTA and CDR2 FQGTGA. This chain's CDR3 is CASSLSSADNEQFF. Written as DNA, the CDR3 is TGTGCCAGCAGCTTATCTAGCGCCGACAATGAGCAGTTCTTC.

The chain uses TRBV7-9 and TRBJ1-1, with 8 bases lining up with TRBD1. V dropped 5 bases and J dropped 6; count of bases not matched to a gene: 8. Germline CDR1 SEHNR, CDR2 FQNEAQ (reference sequence). The CDR3 has 14 residues. The CDR3 spells CASSGLDRAAEAFF. CDR3 nucleotides: TGTGCCAGCAGCGGTCTGGACAGGGCGGCTGAAGCTTTCTTT. The variable domain in full, with the rest retrieved from reference TRBV7-9 and TRBJ1-1, is DTGVSQNPRHKITKRGQNVTFRCDPISEHNRLYWYRQTLGQGPEFLTYFQNEAQLEKSRLLSDRFSAERPKGSFSTLEIQRTEQGDSAMYLCASSGLDRAAEAFFGQGTRLTVV.

This clone occurred a few times. The chain joins TRBV6-1 to TRBJ1-1, with D possibly being TRBD1 (6 bases). The CDR3 is 13 residues long. CDR1 and CDR2 (germline): MNHNS, SASEGT. V was cut by 7 bases and J by 1 base, with 10 bases left in between. CDR3 sequence (DNA): TGTGCCAGCACCGAACAGGGGAACACTGAAGCTTTCTTT. Amino acids: CASTEQGNTEAFF.

The rearrangement links TRBV7-3 to TRBJ2-3; possibly TRBD2 for D (5 bases). The germline V gene encodes CDR1 SGHTA and CDR2 FQGTGA. Trimming pared 5 bases from V and 0 bases from J, leaving 9 bases between. The CDR3 covers 14 residues. The CDR3: CASSPSSSTDTQYF. The CDR3 DNA reads as TGTGCCAGCAGCCCTAGCAGTAGCACAGATACGCAGTATTTT.

CDR3 residues: CASSWDSVNEQYF. The CDR3 coding sequence is TGTGCCAGCAGTTGGGACTCGGTGAACGAGCAGTACTTC. This chain links TRBV27 with TRBJ2-7, with a possible D match to TRBD2 (6 bases). V lost 4 bases to trimming and J lost 5 bases, with 12 bases between them. Germline lookup yields CDR1 MNHEY and CDR2 SMNVEV (reference sequence). CDR3 length: 13 amino acids.

CDR3: CASTRTGGMYNEQFF. Here the CDR3 DNA reads TGTGCCAGCACTAGGACAGGGGGAATGTACAATGAGCAGTTCTTC. The chain combines TRBV6-1 with TRBJ2-1, with 10 bases that match TRBD1. V was pared by 7 bases and J by 4 bases, with 7 bases of the junction left unmatched. Germline V gives CDR1 MNHNS, CDR2 SASEGT. The CDR3 spans 15 residues.

This clone was detected only a few times. This rearrangement joins TRBV19 to TRBJ1-2; no clear D gene. Trimming took 2 bases from V and 8 from J, leaving 12 bases between them. The length of the CDR3 is 13 residues. CDR1 is LNHDA and CDR2 is SQIVND in the germline V gene (reference sequence). The chain's CDR3 is CASSISQASGYTF. In DNA, the CDR3 is TGTGCCAGTAGTATAAGTCAGGCCTCCGGCTACACCTTC.

The gene calls are TRBV11-1 and TRBJ1-1; the match to TRBD1 covers 7 bases. V shed 8 bases and J 5 bases; nucleotides not matched to a gene: 8. The germline CDR1 and CDR2 sequences are SGHAT and FQDESV (reference sequence). The CDR3 is made up of 13 amino acids. The CDR3 DNA reads as TGTGCCAGCGGGTTAGACAGGGTAACTGAAGCTTTCTTT. Translating it yields CASGLDRVTEAFF.

V usage is TRBV29-1 and J usage is TRBJ2-7; 9 bases align to TRBD1. Germline assignment: CDR1 SQVTM and CDR2 ANQGSEA. There are 13 residues in the CDR3. V lost 4 bases, J lost 6 bases, and 7 bases stayed unmatched. As DNA, the CDR3 is TGCAGCGTTGCGGGGACAGGGATGGGCGAGCAGTACTTC. Translation gives CSVAGTGMGEQYF.

The chain employs TRBV19 and TRBJ1-2; D uncertain. Germline V gene data show CDR1 as LNHDA and CDR2 as SQIVND (reference sequence). This CDR3 contains 15 residues. Trimming took off 3 bases at V and 0 bases at J, with 11 bases between the two ends. The CDR3: CASSMMERPNYGYTF. DNA for the CDR3: TGTGCCAGTAGTATGATGGAGCGACCTAACTATGGCTACACCTTC.

This chain's CDR3 is CASSSLGVREKLFF. The CDR3, as DNA: TGTGCCAGCAGTTCTCTCGGGGTACGGGAAAAACTGTTTTTT. The chain has TRBV5-6 and TRBJ1-4; D is unresolved. Per the germline V gene, CDR1 is SGHDT and CDR2 is YYEEEE. The ends were cut back, 5 bases at V and 8 bases at J, with 16 bases in the middle. The CDR3 runs to 14 residues.

The rearrangement joins TRBV2 to TRBJ1-1; 9 nucleotides align to TRBD1. The CDR3 consists of 15 residues. J was trimmed by 4 bases and V by 6 bases; bases with no gene match: 9. Germline V lookup: CDR1 SNHLY, CDR2 FYNNEI. CDR3 DNA sequence: TGTGCCAGCAGGACAAGAGAGGGACAGGGCACTGAAGCTTTCTTT. It is translated as CASRTREGQGTEAFF.

This rearrangement joins TRBV7-9 to TRBJ2-3; maybe TRBD2 (6 bases). V was clipped by 2 bases and J by 0 bases, with 6 bases between them. Germline CDR1 and CDR2: SEHNR and FQNEAQ (reference sequence). The CDR3 runs to 14 residues. The CDR3 region is CASSLSGSTDTQYF. DNA of the CDR3: TGTGCCAGCAGCTTAAGCGGGAGCACAGATACGCAGTATTTT.

The genes are TRBV28 and TRBJ2-5; 8 nucleotides align to TRBD1. The CDR3 contains 14 residues. Trimming removed 2 bases from V and 3 bases from J; junction bases left unmatched: 2. Looked up from germline, CDR1 is MDHEN and CDR2 is SYDVKM. The DNA of the CDR3 is TGTGCCAGCAGTTTAGAGACAGGGGAAGAGACCCAGTACTTC. Amino acid sequence: CASSLETGEETQYF.

This chain uses TRBV5-4 with TRBJ2-3; 7 nucleotides agree with TRBD2. CDR1 SGHNT and CDR2 YYREEE come from the germline V gene (reference sequence). With V trimmed by 0 bases and J by 5 bases, 3 bases remained unmatched. The CDR3 is made up of 14 amino acids. The CDR3 sequence: CASSLGLAEDTQYF. Here the CDR3 DNA reads TGTGCCAGCAGCTTGGGACTAGCCGAAGATACGCAGTATTTT.

This chain connects TRBV10-2 to TRBJ2-7, with D tentatively TRBD1 (6 bases). This CDR3 contains 13 residues. Trimming stripped 5 bases from V and 1 base from J, with 9 bases between. In germline, CDR1 is WSHSY, CDR2 SAAADI. The CDR3 loop is CASSTDSSYEQYF. The CDR3 bases are TGCGCCAGCAGTACGGACAGTTCCTACGAGCAGTACTTC.

The rearrangement joins TRBV6-1 to TRBJ2-7; 9 nucleotides line up with TRBD1. This CDR3 region has 15 residues. With V trimmed by 8 bases and J by 2 bases, 10 bases remained unmatched. From germline, CDR1 is MNHNS and CDR2 SASEGT. Here the CDR3 reads CASCLGTGRTYEQYF. For the CDR3, the DNA is TGTGCCAGCTGTTTGGGGACAGGGCGGACCTACGAGCAGTACTTC.

The CDR3 DNA follows: TGCGCCAGCAGCTGGGGGAAACTAGCGGGGGCCTACAATGAGCAGTTCTTC. Encoded protein: CASSWGKLAGAYNEQFF. The V and J genes are TRBV5-1 and TRBJ2-1; 11 bases are a match to TRBD2. The CDR3 is 17 residues long. V was clipped by 3 bases and J by 2 bases; unmatched bases: 7. Germline lookup yields CDR1 SGHRS and CDR2 YFSETQ.

CDR3 nucleotide sequence: TGTGCCAGCAGGGAGAATCAGCCCCAGCATTTT. Encoded protein: CASRENQPQHF. The chain joins TRBV6-6 to TRBJ1-5, with D uncertain. In germline, CDR1 is MNHNY, CDR2 SVGAGI (reference sequence). V was trimmed by 6 bases and J by 4 bases, leaving 4 bases between them. CDR3 length: 11 amino acids.

This clone was detected a few times. The V and J genes are TRBV19 and TRBJ1-5; D perhaps matches TRBD1 (5 bases). Trimming cost V 9 bases and J 4 bases, with 13 bases left between them. The germline CDR1 and CDR2 sequences are LNHDA and SQIVND (reference sequence). The CDR3 has 13 amino acids. CDR3 in DNA: TGTGCCAGCTCAGGGCCGCGGAATCAGCCCCAGCATTTT. Translating it yields CASSGPRNQPQHF.

The V gene is TRBV6-4, the J gene TRBJ2-3, with no clear D. The CDR3 loop spans 13 amino acids. CDR1 MRHNA and CDR2 SNTAGT come from the germline V gene. Trimming stripped 0 bases from V and 8 bases from J, with 9 bases between. The CDR3 reads CASSDSSSRTQYF. The CDR3 region has the DNA TGTGCCAGCAGTGACTCGAGTTCGCGTACGCAGTATTTT.

V gene TRBV7-9 combines with J gene TRBJ2-7; no firm D call. The ends were cut back, 1 base at V and 3 bases at J, with 7 bases in the middle. CDR1 SEHNR and CDR2 FQNEAQ come from the germline V gene (reference sequence). This CDR3 has 13 residues. CDR3 amino acids: CASSLVGLYEQYF. The CDR3 DNA sequence: TGTGCCAGCAGCTTAGTGGGCCTCTACGAGCAGTACTTC.

The chain links TRBV2 to TRBJ1-5, with D tentatively TRBD1 (5 bases). CDR3 length equals 14 residues. Per the germline V gene, CDR1 is SNHLY and CDR2 is FYNNEI. Trimming took off 3 bases at V and 6 bases at J, with 12 bases between the two ends. The CDR3 loop reads CASSDGAEFQPQHF. The CDR3, as DNA: TGTGCCAGCAGTGATGGGGCAGAGTTTCAGCCCCAGCATTTT.

This chain links TRBV18 with TRBJ2-1, with 7 bases lining up with TRBD2. The ends lost 3 bases at V and 5 bases at J; junction bases unmatched: 13. Germline values: CDR1 KGHSH, CDR2 LQKENI. The CDR3 length is 17 residues. This CDR3 is CASSPGRGGSRNNEQFF. CDR3 in DNA: TGTGCCAGCTCACCTGGTAGAGGCGGGAGTCGAAACAATGAGCAGTTCTTC.

This clone was observed many times. J is TRBJ1-3 and V is TRBV6-1, with 7 bases lining up with TRBD1. The CDR3 covers 19 residues. The germline V gene has CDR1 MNHNS and CDR2 SASEGT. The ends lost 1 base at V and 4 bases at J; junction bases unmatched: 16. The CDR3 region has the DNA TGTGCCAGCAGTGAAGTAACCCCGTTACCCGGGACAGACGGAAACACCATATATTTT. The encoded protein is CASSEVTPLPGTDGNTIYF.

Only a few counts were recorded for this clone. This sequence joins TRBV5-1 and TRBJ2-5; 7 bases match TRBD1. V was pared by 1 base and J by 2 bases, with 5 bases of the junction left unmatched. The CDR3 is 15 residues long. CDR1 and CDR2 (germline): SGHRS, YFSETQ. In nucleotides, the CDR3 is TGCGCCAGCAGCTTGAAACAGGGGTTACAAGAGACCCAGTACTTC. As protein: CASSLKQGLQETQYF.

The rearrangement uses TRBV6-5 and TRBJ2-7, with 15 bases lining up with TRBD2. Per germline, CDR1 MNHEY and CDR2 SVGAGI. The CDR3 contains 16 residues. V dropped 2 bases and J dropped 3; count of bases not matched to a gene: 2. The CDR3 sequence is CASSYGLAGGGYEQYF. The DNA of the CDR3 is TGTGCCAGCAGTTACGGACTAGCGGGAGGGGGCTACGAGCAGTACTTC.

The chain carries TRBV6-5 and TRBJ2-1; 7 positions agree with TRBD1. The CDR3 is 14 residues long. From germline, CDR1 is MNHEY and CDR2 SVGAGI. Trimming took 7 bases from V and 0 from J; bases not matched to a gene: 3. CDR3 sequence: CASNRDSSYNEQFF. For the CDR3, the DNA is TGTGCCAGCAATCGGGACAGCTCCTACAATGAGCAGTTCTTC.

The chain carries TRBV11-2 and TRBJ2-3; a weak D match, TRBD2 (6 bases). Per the germline V gene, CDR1 is SGHAT and CDR2 is FQNNGV. With 5 bases removed from V and 3 bases from J, the gap between germline ends came to 15 bases. This CDR3 comprises 15 residues. DNA for the CDR3: TGTGCCAGCAGCCCTGGGGCAGGGAGGACAGATACGCAGTATTTT. Translating gives CASSPGAGRTDTQYF.

This clone was detected a few times. The genes are TRBV10-3 and TRBJ2-3, with 11 positions matching TRBD1. Germline CDR1 ENHRY, CDR2 SYGVKD. V gave up 9 bases and J gave up 2 bases; unmatched junction bases: 4. This CDR3 is built from 14 residues. The CDR3 sequence: CAIGQGANTDTQYF. The CDR3 region has the DNA TGTGCCATAGGACAGGGGGCGAACACAGATACGCAGTATTTT.